This TCR beta chain originates from a study of chemoradiotherapy in HPV16-positive cancers. Notes on this clone: No antigen is known for it.

General study findings and limits: Non-HPV-specific T cells did not expand in tumors during treatment, whereas candidate HPV-specific clones and E7-related motifs did. The functional HPV-specific definition rests on just a couple of HPV16-positive patients.

TCRdb's copy holds only in-frame clones and misses some; the assay was immunoSEQ multiplex PCR. The data hold under 20,000 clones, with roughly 84% observed a single time. Trimming stripped 5 bases from V and 4 bases from J, with 17 bases between. The CDR3 has 15 residues. Germline V gene sequence: CDR1 MNHEY, CDR2 SVGAGI. Repertoires were sampled repeatedly during chemoradiotherapy. The receptor was isolated from a human donor with HPV-associated anogenital cancer. The sample in question was blood, obtained from a patient who underwent chemoradiotherapy. The chain couples TRBV6-5 to TRBJ1-2; TRBD1 is a possible D gene (5 bases). DNA of the CDR3: TGTGCCAGCAGTGGAGGGGCAGGGTGGGTCTATGGCTACACCTTC. Translation: CASSGGAGWVYGYTF.